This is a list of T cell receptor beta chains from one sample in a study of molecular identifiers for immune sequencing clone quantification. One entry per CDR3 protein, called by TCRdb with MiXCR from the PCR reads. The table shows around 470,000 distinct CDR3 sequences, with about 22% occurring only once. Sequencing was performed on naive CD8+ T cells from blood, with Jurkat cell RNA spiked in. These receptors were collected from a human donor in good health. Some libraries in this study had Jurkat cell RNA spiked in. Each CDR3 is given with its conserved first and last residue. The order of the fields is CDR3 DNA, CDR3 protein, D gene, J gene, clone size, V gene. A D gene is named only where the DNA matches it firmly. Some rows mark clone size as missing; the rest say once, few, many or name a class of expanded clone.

TGTGCCAGCAGCTTTCAGGACAGCTCGAACACTGAAGCTTTCTTT | CASSFQDSSNTEAFF | - | TRBJ1-1 | many | TRBV7-9
TGTGCTAGTGGGGACAGCGGATATAGCAATCAGCCCCAGCATTTT | CASGDSGYSNQPQHF | - | TRBJ1-5 | - | TRBV12-5
TGCGCCAGCAGCTTGGAGGCGGTCTCAACTAATGAAAAACTGTTTTTT | CASSLEAVSTNEKLFF | - | TRBJ1-4 | - | TRBV5-1
TGTGCCAGCAGTCCGCTAGCGGGGTCTCCGAATGAGCAGTTCTTC | CASSPLAGSPNEQFF | TRBD2 | TRBJ2-1 | - | TRBV27
TGTGCCAGCAGTCCCGGGCCGGTCGGGGAGCTGTTTTTT | CASSPGPVGELFF | - | TRBJ2-2 | - | TRBV12-3/TRBV12-4
TGTGCCAGCAGCAAAGTGGGACTAGCGGGAGGGCCCGATGAGCAGTTCTTC | CASSKVGLAGGPDEQFF | - | TRBJ2-1 | - | TRBV21-1
TGTGCCAGCAGCTTAGTTAGCGGGAGTTCTCCAGATACGCAGTATTTT | CASSLVSGSSPDTQYF | TRBD2 | TRBJ2-3 | many | TRBV11-2
TGTGCCAGTGGGACAGGATTAGCCTACGAGCAGTACTTC | CASGTGLAYEQYF | TRBD1 | TRBJ2-7 | many | TRBV27
TGTGCCACCAGTGATTTGGAGGGGTGGAACACCGGGGAGCTGTTTTTT | CATSDLEGWNTGELFF | - | TRBJ2-2 | - | TRBV24-1
TGTGCCAGCAGTAATCTACTCGACAGGAACAATCAGCCCCAGCATTTT | CASSNLLDRNNQPQHF | - | TRBJ1-5 | many | TRBV6-6
TGTGCCAGCAGCTTAGCGGGCGGGAGTACCAACGAGCAGTACTTC | CASSLAGGSTNEQYF | TRBD2 | TRBJ2-7 | few | TRBV7-9
TGTGCCAGCAGCTCAGGAGTAGGGGCGTACACTGAAGCTTTCTTT | CASSSGVGAYTEAFF | - | TRBJ1-1 | many | TRBV7-9
TGTGCCATCAGTTCTTCGTCTTACGAGCAGTACTTC | CAISSSSYEQYF | - | TRBJ2-7 | many | TRBV10-3
TGTGCCAGCAGCGTTGGCCGGGACAGATATTACGAGCAGTACTTC | CASSVGRDRYYEQYF | TRBD1 | TRBJ2-7 | many | TRBV5-4
TGTGCCAGCAGTTACTTCGGGACAGGGGAGGATGAGCAGTTCTTC | CASSYFGTGEDEQFF | TRBD1 | TRBJ2-1 | - | TRBV6-5
TGTGCCAGCAGCTCGGGGGACAGGGCTGTCTCCGAGCAGTACTTC | CASSSGDRAVSEQYF | TRBD1 | TRBJ2-7 | - | TRBV9
TGTGCCATCTCAACTCAGGGGATTGCCTACGAGCAGTACTTC | CAISTQGIAYEQYF | - | TRBJ2-7 | many | TRBV2
TGCGCCAGCAGCCTGGGAGGGGGCCCATACGAGCAGTACTTC | CASSLGGGPYEQYF | - | TRBJ2-7 | many | TRBV5-1
TGCGCCAGCAGCCAGGAACGGACCCTAACAGATACGCAGTATTTT | CASSQERTLTDTQYF | - | TRBJ2-3 | few | TRBV4-1
TGCAGCGCCAGACCCGGCAGAAATGAGCAGTTCTTC | CSARPGRNEQFF | - | TRBJ2-1 | many | TRBV29-1
TGCAGTGCCGACCACTTTTTCAGTAGCACAGATACGCAGTATTTT | CSADHFFSSTDTQYF | - | TRBJ2-3 | many | TRBV20-1
TGTGCCAGCAGCGACGGAACTGAAGCTTTCTTT | CASSDGTEAFF | - | TRBJ1-1 | many | TRBV7-6
TGCGCCAGCAGCCTTTCGGACGGGTACGAGCAGTACTTC | CASSLSDGYEQYF | - | TRBJ2-7 | many | TRBV4-1
TGCGCCAGCAGCCCAAGAGGGACAGGGGGCCCAGATACGCAGTATTTT | CASSPRGTGGPDTQYF | TRBD1 | TRBJ2-3 | many | TRBV4-1
TGTGCCAGTAGTCCTCTCGGACAGGAACTTGGCTACACCTTC | CASSPLGQELGYTF | TRBD1 | TRBJ1-2 | few | TRBV19
TGTGCCAGCACTCCGGGGGGGCTGAACACTGAAGCTTTCTTT | CASTPGGLNTEAFF | - | TRBJ1-1 | many | TRBV6-2/TRBV6-3
TGTGCCAGCAGCTCCAAGACAGACCAAGAGACCCAGTACTTC | CASSSKTDQETQYF | - | TRBJ2-5 | many | TRBV7-9